This paragraph reports one T cell receptor (beta chain). This clonotype was detected a few times. Its specific antigen is unknown. No much larger clone is present one base from it, and per-base qualities are unavailable. The sample is drawn from a study of T cells in Graves' hyperthyroidism and ophthalmopathy (dated by TCRdb to about 2019). General notes on the study: Peripheral blood samples were taken at initial diagnosis, before any treatment was given. Prospective prediction of ophthalmopathy was tested in an independent validation cohort consisting of some 20 hyperthyroidism patients and around 16 patients who later progressed to ophthalmopathy. After sampling, hyperthyroidism patients received methimazole starting at 30 mg daily, and ophthalmopathy patients received high-dose intravenous methylprednisolone. The 95 to 100 discovery patients were randomly split 7:3 into training and test sets. The paper reports TCR Vbeta CDR3 sequencing of 140 or so peripheral blood samples: over 40 ophthalmopathy, about 75 hyperthyroidism and about 17 progressor patients. Thyroid tissue and blood T-cell repertoires from several Graves' hyperthyroidism patients were also compared in the study. A discovery cohort of roughly 100 patients, 43 with Graves' ophthalmopathy and approximately 60 with stable Graves' hyperthyroidism, was used to find distinguishing TCR V-J signatures. The paper's findings and limits, for the study overall: Most expanded thyroid clonotypes (frequency above 0.001) were also found in blood, which suggests that blood repertoires may mirror thyroid immune responses. Ophthalmopathy was separated from stable hyperthyroidism by a 13 V-J signature model, with approximately 86% sensitivity and about 81% specificity obtained in cross-validation and 80%/75% obtained in testing. In validation, the model predicted progression to ophthalmopathy with around 71% sensitivity and about 72% specificity, a median of 6.5 months before onset. No statistical method was used to set the sample size in advance, and investigators knew the group allocation.

TCR beta CDR3 regions were amplified from RNA transcripts. For the first round of RT-PCR on the TCR CDR3, the HTBI primer set was used together with the Qiagen OneStep RT-PCR kit. Libraries were constructed in a second round of multiplex PCR, after which size selection and purification were carried out. Sequencing of the libraries was done on an Illumina HiSeq2000 using paired-end 100 bp reads. On the authors' methods: Raw data were processed with SOAPnuke, discarding reads with adapters, uncalled bases, mean Phred below 15, or no exact constant-primer or identifier match. COPE v1.2.5 was used to merge the high-quality paired reads, and each unique nucleotide sequence was defined as a clonotype. Clonotypes were aligned to IMGT TRBV, TRBD and TRBJ reference segments using MiTCR v1.1. The analysis was restricted to V-J combinations with a frequency above 0.0001, which together covered 99% to 99.2% of the repertoires. The TCS score was defined as the ratio of F50 (clonal expansion) to E x V (chaos), calculated using BLOSUM62-based TCRdist between CDR3 peptides within each V-J. Welch's t-statistics and random forest reduced around 520 V-J features to 10 to 15, which were used in a naive Bayes classifier (R e1071). TCRdb cleaned the public reads at Q25 with fastp, built clones with MiXCR and kept in-frame beta chains. Rows matching on CDR3 protein sequence are summarized as one entry with the most common DNA and genes. The V and J calls here are based on TCRdb, not the publication. Here the sample has approximately 330,000 distinct CDR3 sequences; 15% to 20% occur a single time. About half of the sample goes to the ten largest clones.

V was cut back by 1 base and J by 7 bases, leaving a gap of 14 bases between them. Including cysteine and phenylalanine, the CDR3 has 15 amino acids. Solely the CDR3 DNA is kept, with 45 bases framed from the first base. The germline V gene gives CDR1 as SNHLY and CDR2 as FYNNEI. Stable Graves' hyperthyroidism was defined as the absence of progression to ophthalmopathy over 18 months of follow-up. Hyperthyroidism patients were newly diagnosed, had a disease duration of under 2 months, and were aged 18 to 65 years. The study excluded patients with uncontrolled infections, other autoimmune diseases, pregnancy or lactation. Diagnoses relied on clinical symptoms, serum thyroxine and TRAb, thyroid ultrasound and orbital computed tomography. PBMCs were separated from about 10 ml of fresh peripheral blood using Ficoll-Paque density gradient centrifugation. Total RNA was extracted using Trizol reagent, and RNA quality was assessed on an Agilent 2100 Bioanalyzer.

Sequenced: blood. The chain joins TRBV2 to TRBJ1-5, with the D gene not confidently named. The receptor was derived from a woman aged 45-65 years with Graves' hyperthyroidism. The encoded CDR3 is CASSEGRGSGQPQHF. Here is the DNA: TGTGCCAGCAGTGAAGGTAGAGGGTCGGGACAGCCCCAGCATTTT.